This T cell receptor (beta chain) was observed in a study of control samples from healthy donors and cancer patients. The data were produced by immunoSEQ multiplex PCR, yet TCRdb's version contains in-frame clones alone and is incomplete. The profile shows 150,000 to 200,000 clones, around 94% of them singletons. The germline CDR1 and CDR2 sequences are SGHRS and YFSETQ. The CDR3 sequence is 16 residues long. V gave up 3 bases and J gave up 6 bases; unmatched junction bases: 12. The specimen sequenced was blood. The V gene is TRBV5-1, the J gene TRBJ2-1; 7 nucleotides line up with TRBD1. The TCR comes from a man younger than 40 in good health. CDR3 nucleotides: TGCGCCAGCAGCTCCGGGTGGGGCAGGGGGATCAATGAGCAGTTCTTC. Residues: CASSSGWGRGINEQFF.